The 10 T cell receptor beta chains listed next were all sequenced from one sample in a study of blood T cell repertoires in COVID-19. Generated by immunoSEQ multiplex PCR, the TCRdb table keeps only in-frame clones and is missing some. The sample shows about 250,000 clones, 70% to 90% of them seen only once. The sample taken for sequencing was PBMCs or T cells enriched from blood (not recorded which). These receptors came from a woman aged 50 to 60 with acute COVID-19.

The rearrangement joins TRBV27 to TRBJ2-1, with D unclear. The length of the CDR3 is 11 residues. Looked up from germline, CDR1 is MNHEY and CDR2 is SMNVEV (reference sequence). V was clipped by 6 bases and J by 7 bases, with 7 bases between them. This chain's CDR3 is CASSRENEQFF. DNA of the CDR3: TGTGCCAGCAGCCGAGAGAATGAGCAGTTCTTC.

The chain employs TRBV6-5 and TRBJ2-7; maybe TRBD1 (6 bases). V was clipped by 6 bases and J by 2 bases, with 8 bases between them. The length of the CDR3 is 12 residues. The germline V gene encodes CDR1 MNHEY and CDR2 SVGAGI. In nucleotides, the CDR3 is TGTGCCAGCAGCTCAGGGGCCTACGAGCAGTACTTC. Its protein product is CASSSGAYEQYF.

The gene calls are TRBV30 and TRBJ2-3; D is ambiguous. This CDR3 region has 12 residues. From germline, CDR1 is GTSNPN and CDR2 SVGIG (reference sequence). V was shortened by 0 bases and J by 4 bases, with 5 bases between the two germline ends. The CDR3 protein is CAWSVAPDTQYF. In DNA form, the CDR3 reads TGTGCCTGGAGTGTAGCCCCAGATACGCAGTATTTT.

This chain joins TRBV15 and TRBJ2-3; perhaps TRBD2 as D (6 bases). Germline V gene lookup returns CDR1 LNHNV and CDR2 YYDKDF (reference sequence). Trimming stripped 0 bases from V and 11 bases from J, with 12 bases between. The CDR3 spans 13 residues. CDR3 nucleotides: TGTGCCACCAGCAGAGATTTAGCGGAGAAGCAGTATTTT. Its protein product is CATSRDLAEKQYF.

The chain has TRBV6-5 and TRBJ1-5, with D possibly matching TRBD1 (5 bases). V was clipped by 0 bases and J by 4 bases, with 10 bases between them. Germline loops: CDR1 MNHEY, CDR2 SVGAGI. The CDR3 spans 15 residues. The DNA for the CDR3 is TGTGCCAGCAGTTACTCGGGGCAGGGAAATCAGCCCCAGCATTTT. Protein: CASSYSGQGNQPQHF.

The gene calls are TRBV9 and TRBJ1-4; 7 bases agree with TRBD1. V shed 4 bases, J shed 2 bases, and the junction held 8 bases outside the gene matches. Germline V gene data show CDR1 as SGDLS and CDR2 as YYNGEE. The CDR3 extends over 16 amino acids. Written as DNA, the CDR3 is TGTGCCAGCAGCCCTACGACAGGGAAGACTAATGAAAAACTGTTTTTT. This translates into CASSPTTGKTNEKLFF.

This chain connects TRBV15 to TRBJ1-2; TRBD1 matches 12 bases. Trimming cost V 0 bases and J 7 bases; bases outside gene matches: 6. Germline values: CDR1 LNHNV, CDR2 YYDKDF (reference sequence). The CDR3 runs to 16 residues. The CDR3, as DNA: TGTGCCACCAGCAGAGATAGTGGGACAGGGGGCGGTGGCTACACCTTC. Residues: CATSRDSGTGGGGYTF.

This clone has a count of ten or more. The chain recombines TRBV2 with TRBJ1-2; 8 positions agree with TRBD1. Germline V gene lookup returns CDR1 SNHLY and CDR2 FYNNEI. CDR3 length: 13 residues. V was pared by 5 bases and J by 4 bases, with 3 bases of the junction left unmatched. The CDR3 region has the DNA TGTGCCAGCAGTCGGGACAGGTTCTATGGCTACACCTTC. It is translated as CASSRDRFYGYTF.

V and J are TRBV9 and TRBJ2-5; 7 positions agree with TRBD2. The CDR3 spans 14 residues. The trim removed 4 bases at V and 5 bases at J, leaving 8 bases unmatched. Germline assignment: CDR1 SGDLS and CDR2 YYNGEE. CDR3: CASSSRTRGETQYF. The CDR3 DNA reads as TGTGCCAGCAGCTCACGGACTAGAGGGGAGACCCAGTACTTC.

The J gene is TRBJ1-5, the V gene TRBV3-1 (or the pseudogene TRBV3-2), with 7 bases that match TRBD1. The CDR3 extends over 15 amino acids. Losses at the gene ends were 2 bases for V and 3 bases for J; bases not matched to a gene: 4. Germline loops: CDR1 LGHDT, CDR2 YNNKEL (reference sequence). DNA of the CDR3: TGTGCCAGCAGCCAACCCAGGGGGTCCAATCAGCCCCAGCATTTT. The encoded protein is CASSQPRGSNQPQHF.